These 21 T cell receptor beta chains share one sample of origin, sequenced in a study of CD8+ T cells in alopecia areata. RNA was isolated and reverse transcribed to cDNA, the sequencing template. The method was immunoSEQ multiplex PCR; TCRdb's version includes in-frame clones alone and lacks a portion of them. The table records about 110,000 clones, under 60% of them present only once. Sequencing was performed on NKG2D-low CD8+ T cells sorted from blood. The receptors come from a human donor with alopecia areata.

This chain links TRBV7-9 with TRBJ2-1; TRBD2 aligns across 8 bases. Germline V gene lookup returns CDR1 SEHNR and CDR2 FQNEAQ (reference sequence). V trimming: 1 base; J trimming: 7 bases; junction bases outside the gene matches: 9. The CDR3 consists of 16 residues. CDR3 DNA: TGTGCCAGCAGCTTAGTAGGTGGCGGGAGGAGAAATGAGCAGTTCTTC. It yields the protein CASSLVGGGRRNEQFF. The variable domain in full, completed from reference TRBV7-9 and TRBJ2-1, reads DTGVSQNPRHKITKRGQNVTFRCDPISEHNRLYWYRQTLGQGPEFLTYFQNEAQLEKSRLLSDRFSAERPKGSFSTLEIQRTEQGDSAMYLCASSLVGGGRRNEQFFGPGTRLTVL.

For the CDR3, the DNA is TGTGCCAGCAGTTTTGTACTAGCGGGCAATGAGCAGTTCTTC. Amino acids: CASSFVLAGNEQFF. The chain joins TRBV28 to TRBJ2-1; 9 nucleotides align to TRBD2. This CDR3 spans 14 amino acids. The V and J ends lost 3 bases and 6 bases, in that order; junction bases with no gene match: 3. Germline CDR1 and CDR2: MDHEN and SYDVKM.

In its sample, this clone was seen once. The V gene is TRBV2, the J gene TRBJ2-5; D ambiguous. There are 13 residues in the CDR3. Germline-derived CDR1 and CDR2 are SNHLY and FYNNEI. Deletions cut 2 bases from V and 3 bases from J, with 7 bases between. As DNA, the CDR3 is TGTGCCAGCAGTGAAATCCGGGAAGAGACCCAGTACTTC. This codes for CASSEIREETQYF.

This clone was detected only once. The chain combines TRBV11-2 with TRBJ2-7, with 10 bases matching TRBD2. Trimming at V came to 2 bases and at J to 3 bases, leaving 7 bases not matched to a gene. The CDR3 is 16 amino acids. Germline CDR1 is SGHAT and CDR2 is FQNNGV. CDR3 in amino acids: CASSLTPGLASYEQYF. The CDR3 DNA is TGTGCCAGCAGCTTAACACCGGGACTAGCGAGCTACGAGCAGTACTTC.

The chain joins TRBV5-1 to TRBJ2-1; a possible D gene is TRBD2 (5 bases). Germline V CDR1 and CDR2: SGHRS, YFSETQ. This CDR3 has 15 residues. The V gene lost 3 bases and the J gene lost 7 bases, with 17 bases spanning the gap. This CDR3 is CASSYFFRGKNEQFF. CDR3 coding DNA: TGCGCCAGCAGCTACTTCTTCCGGGGTAAGAATGAGCAGTTCTTC.

For the CDR3, the DNA is TGTGCCAGCAGCTCCCTAGCGGGAAGGGCTGGCAATGAGCAGTTCTTC. Translated, it gives CASSSLAGRAGNEQFF. J is TRBJ2-1 and V is TRBV11-2, with TRBD2 matching over 9 bases. This CDR3 has 16 amino acids. J lost 6 bases, V lost 4 bases, and 10 bases had no gene match. Germline V gene lookup returns CDR1 SGHAT and CDR2 FQNNGV.

V is TRBV28 and J is TRBJ2-7, with D possibly being TRBD1 (6 bases). CDR3 length: 14 amino acids. Germline lookup yields CDR1 MDHEN and CDR2 SYDVKM. V was pared by 5 bases and J by 2 bases, with 13 bases between. The CDR3 here is CASSRQVTPYEQYF. CDR3 DNA sequence: TGTGCCAGCAGTCGACAGGTGACCCCCTACGAGCAGTACTTC.

A few counts support this clone. This chain joins TRBV12-5 and TRBJ2-2; D may be TRBD1 (6 bases). Per germline, CDR1 LGHNT and CDR2 FRNRAP. The CDR3 contains 17 residues. V shed 3 bases and J shed 6 bases, with 20 bases lying between them. CDR3 bases: TGTGCTAGTGGTTTTGGCCGGGGCCAGGGGAGCGCCGGGGAGCTGTTTTTT. Residues: CASGFGRGQGSAGELFF.

V and J are TRBV29-1 and TRBJ1-1, with a weak D call TRBD1 (6 bases). The CDR3 loop spans 14 amino acids. Deletions cut 6 bases from V and 3 bases from J, with 17 bases between. The germline CDR1 and CDR2 sequences are SQVTM and ANQGSEA. CDR3 nucleotides: TGCAGCGTCCCTCGACAGGAAGGAGACACTGAAGCTTTCTTT. It is translated as CSVPRQEGDTEAFF. Using reference TRBV29-1 and TRBJ1-1 for the parts outside the CDR3, the full variable domain is SAVISQKPSRDICQRGTSLTIQCQVDSQVTMMFWYRQQPGQSLTLIATANQGSEATYESGFVIDKFPISRPNLTFSTLTVSNMSPEDSSIYLCSVPRQEGDTEAFFGQGTRLTVV.

This rearrangement joins TRBV27 to TRBJ1-1; no reliable D call. The CDR3 has 14 residues. Germline CDR1 is MNHEY and CDR2 is SMNVEV (reference sequence). Trimming removed 3 bases from V and 0 bases from J, with 8 bases in between. CDR3 protein: CASSLAGLNTEAFF. In DNA, the CDR3 is TGTGCCAGCAGTTTGGCAGGCTTGAACACTGAAGCTTTCTTT.

The chain carries TRBV7-8 and TRBJ2-7; D ambiguous. The length of the CDR3 is 13 residues. The germline gives CDR1 SGHVS, CDR2 FQNEAQ. Trimming removed 0 bases from V and 3 bases from J, with 6 bases in between. The CDR3 region is CASSLARDYEQYF. The CDR3 region has the DNA TGTGCCAGCAGCTTAGCCAGAGACTACGAGCAGTACTTC. Variable domain in full (rest from reference TRBV7-8 and TRBJ2-7): GAGVSQSPRYKVAKRGQDVALRCDPISGHVSLFWYQQALGQGPEFLTYFQNEAQLDKSGLPSDRFFAERPEGSVSTLKIQRTQQEDSAVYLCASSLARDYEQYFGPGTRLTVT.

The chain is built from TRBV27 and TRBJ1-5; the D is unclear. The CDR3 is 14 amino acids. V shed 3 bases and J shed 2 bases, with 8 bases lying between them. Germline V gene data show CDR1 as MNHEY and CDR2 as SMNVEV (reference sequence). CDR3 in amino acids: CASSFLGGNQPQHF. The CDR3 DNA reads TGTGCCAGCAGTTTTCTCGGGGGCAATCAGCCCCAGCATTTT.

This clone was recorded a few times. This chain links TRBV6-6 with TRBJ2-1; 7 bases align to TRBD2. With 2 bases clipped from V and 5 bases from J, the junction kept 3 bases outside the gene matches. This CDR3 spans 14 amino acids. Germline CDR1 is MNHNY and CDR2 is SVGAGI (reference sequence). The DNA of the CDR3 is TGTGCCAGCAGTTACAGCGGGGTCAACAATGAGCAGTTCTTC. It specifies CASSYSGVNNEQFF.

The CDR3 DNA follows: TGTGCCAGCAGCCCCAATAGCGGGAGGTACACAGATACGCAGTATTTT. Amino acid sequence: CASSPNSGRYTDTQYF. V and J are TRBV7-3 and TRBJ2-3; 10 bases fit TRBD2. The CDR3 contains 16 residues. Germline lookup yields CDR1 SGHTA and CDR2 FQGTGA. With 5 bases clipped from V and 2 bases from J, the junction kept 7 bases outside the gene matches. The variable domain in full, with the rest retrieved from reference TRBV7-3 and TRBJ2-3, is GAGVSQTPSNKVTEKGKYVELRCDPISGHTALYWYRQSLGQGPEFLIYFQGTGAADDSGLPNDRFFAVRPEGSVSTLKIQRTERGDSAVYLCASSPNSGRYTDTQYFGPGTRLTVL.

This chain links TRBV5-1 with TRBJ1-2; unclear D gene. This CDR3 comprises 13 residues. Trimming left V 0 bases short and J 5 bases short, with 8 bases between. Germline CDR1 SGHRS, CDR2 YFSETQ. CDR3 protein: CASSLDLAYGYTF. The DNA of the CDR3 is TGCGCCAGCAGCTTGGATCTCGCGTATGGCTACACCTTC.

A few counts support this clone. The gene calls are TRBV28 and TRBJ2-3; 10 nucleotides align to TRBD1. The CDR3 is made up of 18 amino acids. V gave up 5 bases and J gave up 2 bases; unmatched junction bases: 13. Germline lookup yields CDR1 MDHEN and CDR2 SYDVKM. The chain's CDR3 is CASSGPRQGARVTDTQYF. CDR3 sequence (DNA): TGTGCCAGCAGTGGACCGCGACAGGGGGCGCGGGTCACAGATACGCAGTATTTT.

About this clone itself: One end of the junction fails to match germline, which may point to a read error. The sample carries other DNA sequences with the same CDR3. The V gene is TRBV7-2, the J gene TRBJ2-7, with D hard to call. The CDR3 is 13 residues long. Germline CDR1 SGHTA, CDR2 FQGNSA. The CDR3 sequence: CASSLAMLYEQYF. CDR3 nucleotides: TGCGCCAGCAGCTTAGCCATGCTCTACGAGCAGTACTTC.

The CDR3 spells CASSLKPAGEYYNEQFF. The CDR3 DNA follows: TGCGCCAGCAGCTTGAAACCCGCGGGGGAGTACTACAATGAGCAGTTCTTC. The chain combines TRBV5-1 with TRBJ2-1, with 7 bases matching TRBD2. The J segment lost 3 bases and the V segment lost 1 base, leaving 10 bases of the junction unmatched. The CDR3 spans 17 residues. Germline values: CDR1 SGHRS, CDR2 YFSETQ. The variable domain in full, completed from reference TRBV5-1 and TRBJ2-1, reads KAGVTQTPRYLIKTRGQQVTLSCSPISGHRSVSWYQQTPGQGLQFLFEYFSETQRNKGNFPGRFSGRQFSNSRSEMNVSTLELGDSALYLCASSLKPAGEYYNEQFFGPGTRLTVL.

This CDR3 reads CASSHSGRINEQYF. CDR3 in DNA: TGCGCCAGCAGCCACAGCGGGAGAATCAACGAGCAGTACTTC. V is TRBV4-1 and J is TRBJ2-7, with 8 bases matching TRBD2. The germline gives CDR1 MGHRA, CDR2 YSYEKL. The ends lost 3 bases at V and 5 bases at J; junction bases unmatched: 6. The CDR3 has 14 amino acids.

This clone was counted only a few times. The chain combines TRBV5-1 with TRBJ2-1; 8 nucleotides align to TRBD2. V shed 5 bases and J 7 bases; nucleotides not matched to a gene: 8. The CDR3 totals 14 residues. CDR1 and CDR2 (germline): SGHRS, YFSETQ. CDR3 DNA: TGCGCCAGCAGTTACCCCTTAGCGGGAAATGAGCAGTTCTTC. Protein sequence: CASSYPLAGNEQFF.

This clone occurred a few times. The chain combines TRBV9 with TRBJ1-4, with D possibly matching TRBD1 (5 bases). CDR1 is SGDLS and CDR2 is YYNGEE in the germline V gene. The CDR3 is 14 residues long. V lost 4 bases and J 7 bases, leaving 14 bases between the germline ends. Here the CDR3 DNA reads TGTGCCAGCAGCCCCGGGAGGGGTAGTGAAAAACTGTTTTTT. This gives the protein CASSPGRGSEKLFF.